This T cell receptor (beta chain) was observed in a study of blood T cell repertoires in COVID-19. In the study overall: Acute and convalescent COVID-19 samples came from the United States, Italy and Spain. PBMCs, B-cell-depleted T cells, or T cells provided the cDNA or gDNA that made up the material.

How the authors handled the data: Reference gene primer amplification gave nucleated cell count estimates. Profiling relied on immunoSEQ multiplex PCR, and the TCRdb table lists in-frame clones only, not all of them. V, J and clone size are those of that table, while D and trimming were read from the DNA. This repertoire shows around 130,000 clones, roughly 84% found once; its top ten account for about a sixth. Germline V gene sequence: CDR1 SGHDN, CDR2 FVKESK. This CDR3 contains 14 residues. With 1 base removed from V and 4 bases from J, the gap between germline ends came to 10 bases. The clonotype was recovered from a woman at least 80 years old with acute or convalescent COVID-19. Sequencing was carried out using peripheral blood. The rearrangement links TRBV14 to TRBJ1-2, with TRBD1 as a possible D gene (6 bases). The CDR3, as DNA: TGTGCCAGCAGCCAAGGCAACAGGGTCTATGGCTACACCTTC. Its translation is CASSQGNRVYGYTF.